The 24 T cell receptor beta chains below all came from one sample that was sequenced in a study of Graves' ophthalmopathy and Graves' hyperthyroidism. Amplification of TCR beta CDR3 regions used RNA transcripts. HTBI primers primed a first-round RT-PCR, and a second-round multiplex PCR followed. TCRdb re-analysed the multiplex PCR reads in MiXCR, keeping a single row per CDR3 protein. The sample consists of approximately 500,000 distinct CDR3 sequences, approximately 15% of them appearing once. The sequencing input was blood. Every receptor here comes from a woman under 40 with Graves' ophthalmopathy.

This clonotype was picked up many times. The chain couples TRBV6-4 to TRBJ1-1, with D possibly TRBD1 on 6 matching bases. This CDR3 region has 20 residues. Germline V gene data show CDR1 as MRHNA and CDR2 as SNTAGT. V lost 8 bases and J lost 0, with 31 bases in between. The CDR3 DNA reads as TGTGCCAGCGGAACCATGGGCGCCCCGGGACACCCTCATGTGAACACTGAAGCTTTCTTT. It encodes CASGTMGAPGHPHVNTEAFF.

This clonotype was counted at least ten times. The chain carries TRBV20-1 and TRBJ2-7; TRBD2 matches 12 bases. V gave up 0 bases and J gave up 2 bases; unmatched junction bases: 2. The CDR3 has 15 residues. Germline V gene sequence: CDR1 DFQATT, CDR2 SNEGSKA (reference sequence). This chain's CDR3 is CSARDPSGRAYEQYF. The CDR3 coding sequence is TGCAGTGCTAGAGATCCTAGCGGGAGGGCCTACGAGCAGTACTTC.

This clonotype was seen many times. The V and J genes are TRBV28 and TRBJ1-2; TRBD1 agrees at 8 bases. There are 13 residues in the CDR3. The germline V gene has CDR1 MDHEN and CDR2 SYDVKM. With 5 bases clipped from V and 10 bases from J, the junction kept 9 bases outside the gene matches. CDR3 sequence: CASSNRDRSIYTF. The CDR3 region has the DNA TGTGCCAGCAGTAACAGGGACAGGAGCATCTACACCTTC.

This clonotype has a count of ten or more. The chain is built from TRBV20-1 and TRBJ2-7, with TRBD1 matching over 7 bases. Trimming removed 3 bases from V and 4 bases from J; junction bases left unmatched: 12. The CDR3 covers 15 residues. Germline-derived CDR1 and CDR2 are DFQATT and SNEGSKA (reference sequence). The CDR3, as DNA: TGCAGTGCTAGTGTCGAGGGGGCTGAATCTTACGAGCAGTACTTC. This gives the protein CSASVEGAESYEQYF.

This sequence joins TRBV6-2 or TRBV6-3 and TRBJ2-3, with 11 bases lining up with TRBD2. CDR3 length: 20 amino acids. The germline gives CDR1 MNHEY, CDR2 SVGEGT. The J segment lost 3 bases and the V segment lost 0 bases, leaving 14 bases of the junction unmatched. In nucleotides, the CDR3 is TGTGCCAGCAGTTACTCTTCCACGTTAACTAGCGGGAGTTTTACAGATACGCAGTATTTT. It codes for CASSYSSTLTSGSFTDTQYF.

This clonotype was recorded many times. The rearrangement joins TRBV29-1 to TRBJ1-1, with D maybe TRBD1 (5 bases). Trimming cost V 4 bases and J 4 bases, with 13 bases left between them. This CDR3 is built from 13 residues. CDR1 SQVTM and CDR2 ANQGSEA come from the germline V gene. CDR3 in amino acids: CSVGRPGGTEAFF. CDR3 sequence (DNA): TGCAGCGTTGGCAGGCCCGGGGGCACTGAAGCTTTCTTT.

This clonotype was detected ten times or more. The chain is built from TRBV9 and TRBJ1-2; 10 nucleotides match TRBD1. Germline lookup yields CDR1 SGDLS and CDR2 YYNGEE. The CDR3 spans 14 residues. V gave up 6 bases and J gave up 5 bases; unmatched junction bases: 7. The CDR3 region has the DNA TGTGCCAGCAAAGGGACAGGGGATAGATATGGCTACACCTTC. It yields the protein CASKGTGDRYGYTF.

In its sample, this clonotype was seen a few times. The chain has TRBV12-3 or TRBV12-4 and TRBJ1-3; 10 bases are shared with TRBD1. This CDR3 spans 15 amino acids. After removal of 6 bases from V and 0 bases from J, the junction contained 2 bases not matched to a gene. CDR3 sequence reads: CASRWTGGSGNTIYF. In DNA form, the CDR3 reads TGTGCCAGCAGATGGACAGGGGGCTCTGGAAACACCATATATTTT.

This clonotype was counted at least ten times. The rearrangement links TRBV10-3 to TRBJ2-5, with D hard to call. V shed 11 bases and J shed 0 bases, with 10 bases lying between them. CDR1 and CDR2 from the germline V gene are ENHRY and SYGVKD. The CDR3 has 12 amino acids. CDR3 bases: TGTGCCGCATCGCAGGACCAAGAGACCCAGTACTTC. This encodes CAASQDQETQYF.

This clonotype was found many times. This sequence joins TRBV12-3 or TRBV12-4 and TRBJ2-7; TRBD2 matches 13 bases. J was trimmed by 4 bases and V by 5 bases; bases with no gene match: 5. The CDR3 spans 15 residues. CDR3 in amino acids: CASSPGLAGQYEQYF. Here the CDR3 DNA reads TGTGCCAGCAGTCCGGGACTAGCGGGACAGTACGAGCAGTACTTC.

Comments on this clonotype: Since a much larger clone is just one base distant, this may be a read error. The chain is built from TRBV7-2 and TRBJ1-2; no firm D call. V lost 3 bases to trimming and J lost 3 bases, with 5 bases between them. Germline CDR1 is SGHTA and CDR2 is FQGNSA. This CDR3 spans 12 amino acids. This CDR3 is CASSFDYYGYTF. The CDR3 coding sequence is TGTGCCAGCAGCTTCGACTACTATGGCTACACCTTC.

The sample holds many counts of this clonotype. V and J are TRBV28 and TRBJ2-3, with 8 bases identical to TRBD2. V dropped 1 base and J dropped 2; count of bases not matched to a gene: 11. This CDR3 spans 18 amino acids. From germline, CDR1 is MDHEN and CDR2 SYDVKM. CDR3 nucleotide sequence: TGTGCCAGCAGTTTATATCCCCGGTTAGCGGGAATCACAGATACGCAGTATTTT. It yields the protein CASSLYPRLAGITDTQYF. The variable domain in full, with the rest retrieved from reference TRBV28 and TRBJ2-3, is DVKVTQSSRYLVKRTGEKVFLECVQDMDHENMFWYRQDPGLGLRLIYFSYDVKMKEKGDIPEGYSVSREKKERFSLILESASTNQTSMYLCASSLYPRLAGITDTQYFGPGTRLTVL.

This clonotype occurred many times. The chain is built from TRBV28 and TRBJ1-5; perhaps TRBD1 as D (5 bases). Trimming stripped 6 bases from V and 2 bases from J, with 11 bases between. From germline, CDR1 is MDHEN and CDR2 SYDVKM. The CDR3 spans 14 residues. The CDR3 loop reads CASSPAGGNQPQHF. The CDR3 DNA is TGTGCCAGCAGCCCGGCGGGGGGCAATCAGCCCCAGCATTTT.

This clonotype was observed at least ten times. The chain combines TRBV12-3 or TRBV12-4 with TRBJ1-2; TRBD1 matches at 8 bases. The length of the CDR3 is 13 residues. Unmatched junction bases numbered 3, after V lost 6 bases and J lost 3 bases. CDR3 sequence reads: CASSQQGDYGYTF. CDR3 bases: TGTGCCAGCAGCCAACAGGGGGACTATGGCTACACCTTC.

In its sample, this clonotype was seen a few times. The V gene is TRBV27, the J gene TRBJ1-6, with D uncertain. The CDR3 covers 16 residues. The V end lost 5 bases, the J end lost 9 bases, and 20 bases lay between the germline ends. Germline V gene data show CDR1 as MNHEY and CDR2 as SMNVEV (reference sequence). The CDR3 is CASSGLAKSRTSPLHF. The CDR3 bases are TGTGCCAGCAGTGGGCTAGCTAAGTCTAGGACTTCACCCCTCCACTTT.

The sample holds a few counts of this clonotype. This chain uses TRBV7-9 with TRBJ1-2, with TRBD1 as a possible D gene (5 bases). V lost 1 base and J 3 bases, leaving 12 bases between the germline ends. Per germline, CDR1 SEHNR and CDR2 FQNEAQ (reference sequence). The CDR3 has 15 residues. CDR3 bases: TGTGCCAGCAGCTTAGGCCAGGGACTACACTATGGCTACACCTTC. This encodes CASSLGQGLHYGYTF.

This clonotype was counted ten times or more. V and J are TRBV6-1 and TRBJ2-5, with D unclear. CDR3 length: 13 amino acids. The germline gives CDR1 MNHNS, CDR2 SASEGT. The V and J ends lost 3 bases and 5 bases respectively, with 10 bases between them. The CDR3 sequence is CASSDDPRETQYF. The DNA for the CDR3 is TGTGCCAGCAGTGATGATCCTAGGGAGACCCAGTACTTC.

This clonotype was counted ten times or more. J is TRBJ1-2 and V is TRBV5-6, with 9 bases identical to TRBD1. The CDR3 totals 13 residues. Germline CDR1 reads SGHDT; CDR2 reads YYEEEE. The trim removed 4 bases at V and 7 bases at J, leaving 5 bases unmatched. CDR3: CASSGQGFGGYTF. In nucleotides, the CDR3 is TGTGCCAGCAGCGGACAGGGGTTCGGTGGCTACACCTTC.

This clonotype showed up many times. The junction shows a germline mismatch at one end, possibly a read error. J is TRBJ2-7 and V is TRBV7-7; D is unresolved. Germline V lookup: CDR1 SSHAT, CDR2 FNYEAQ (reference sequence). The length of the CDR3 is 13 residues. CDR3 coding DNA: TGTGCTAGCAGCTTAGGGCGGAGCGACGAGCAGTACTTC. It codes for CASSLGRSDEQYF.

The J gene is TRBJ1-6, the V gene TRBV6-1; D ambiguous. The germline CDR1 and CDR2 sequences are MNHNS and SASEGT. Trimming removed 10 bases at V and 0 bases at J, with 10 bases between. This CDR3 comprises 14 residues. The CDR3 here is CATRSSSYNSPLHF. The DNA of the CDR3 is TGTGCCACCCGCTCGAGCTCCTATAATTCACCCCTCCACTTT.

The chain uses TRBV3-1 and TRBJ2-7; 7 nucleotides agree with TRBD1. Trimming cost V 4 bases and J 0 bases; bases outside gene matches: 9. The V gene's germline CDR1 is LGHDT and CDR2 YNNKEL (reference sequence). The CDR3 has 16 amino acids. Written as DNA, the CDR3 is TGTGCCAGCAGCCGGTTCCACAGGGGCGACTCCTACGAGCAGTACTTC. This encodes CASSRFHRGDSYEQYF.

This clonotype was seen ten or more times. The limits of the CDR3 on the DNA are not certain, so only TCRdb's listed CDR3 is given. This rearrangement joins TRBV6-1 to TRBJ1-2; the table gives TRBD1 as D, unverified against the DNA. Germline assignment: CDR1 MNHNS and CDR2 SASEGT. The CDR3 adds up to 14 amino acids, both ends counted. CDR3: CATKLTGVDYGCTF.

V and J are TRBV4-1 and TRBJ2-5, with D possibly matching TRBD1 (6 bases). Per the germline V gene, CDR1 is MGHRA and CDR2 is YSYEKL. The CDR3 is made up of 15 amino acids. Trimming cost V 3 bases and J 3 bases, with 14 bases left between them. CDR3 loop: CASSHVMTGEETQYF. CDR3 DNA sequence: TGCGCCAGCAGCCACGTAATGACAGGAGAAGAGACCCAGTACTTC.

This clonotype was detected ten times or more. The chain has TRBV29-1 and TRBJ2-7; tentatively, D is TRBD1 or TRBD2 (5 bases each). The V end was cut by 1 base, the J end by 0 bases, with 10 bases between. The CDR3 totals 14 residues. Germline values: CDR1 SQVTM, CDR2 ANQGSEA. CDR3 protein: CSVEGDGRSYEQYF. CDR3 DNA sequence: TGCAGCGTTGAAGGGGACGGTCGCTCCTACGAGCAGTACTTC.